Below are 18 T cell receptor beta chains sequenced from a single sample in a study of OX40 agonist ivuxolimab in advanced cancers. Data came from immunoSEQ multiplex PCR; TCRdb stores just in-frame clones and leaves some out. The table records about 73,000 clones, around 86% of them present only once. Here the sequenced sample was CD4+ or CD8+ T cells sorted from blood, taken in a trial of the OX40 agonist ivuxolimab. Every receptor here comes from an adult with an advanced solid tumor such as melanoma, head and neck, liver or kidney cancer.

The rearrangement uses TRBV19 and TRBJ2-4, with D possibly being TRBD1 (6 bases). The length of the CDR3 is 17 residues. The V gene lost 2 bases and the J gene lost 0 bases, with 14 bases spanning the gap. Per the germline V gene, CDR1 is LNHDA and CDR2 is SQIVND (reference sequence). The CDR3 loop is CASSISTGNIAKNIQYF. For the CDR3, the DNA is TGTGCCAGTAGTATAAGCACAGGGAACATAGCCAAAAACATTCAGTACTTC.

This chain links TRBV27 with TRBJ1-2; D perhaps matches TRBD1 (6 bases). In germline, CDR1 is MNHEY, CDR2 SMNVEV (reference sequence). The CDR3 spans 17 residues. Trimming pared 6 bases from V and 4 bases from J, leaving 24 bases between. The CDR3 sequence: CASSLGAQGGVGYGYTF. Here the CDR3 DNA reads TGTGCCAGCAGCCTGGGGGCCCAAGGAGGGGTGGGCTATGGCTACACCTTC.

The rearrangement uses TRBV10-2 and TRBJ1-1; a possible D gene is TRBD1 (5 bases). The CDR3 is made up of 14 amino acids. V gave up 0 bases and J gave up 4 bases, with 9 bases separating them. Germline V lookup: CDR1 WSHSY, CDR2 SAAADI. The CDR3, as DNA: TGCGCCAGCAGTGAGTCGGGGGGGAGCACTGAAGCTTTCTTT. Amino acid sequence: CASSESGGSTEAFF.

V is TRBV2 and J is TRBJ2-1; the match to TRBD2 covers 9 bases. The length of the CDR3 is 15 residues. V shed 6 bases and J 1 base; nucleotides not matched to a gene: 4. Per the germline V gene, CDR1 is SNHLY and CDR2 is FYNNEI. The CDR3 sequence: CASRETSGSYNEQFF. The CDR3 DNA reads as TGTGCCAGCAGGGAAACTAGCGGGTCCTACAATGAGCAGTTCTTC.

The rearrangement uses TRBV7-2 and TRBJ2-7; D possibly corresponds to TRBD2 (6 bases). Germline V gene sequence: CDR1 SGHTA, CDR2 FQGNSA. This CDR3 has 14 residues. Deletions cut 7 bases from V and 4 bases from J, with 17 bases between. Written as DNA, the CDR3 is TGTGCCAGCACCCAAGGAGGGACTTTATACGAGCAGTACTTC. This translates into CASTQGGTLYEQYF.

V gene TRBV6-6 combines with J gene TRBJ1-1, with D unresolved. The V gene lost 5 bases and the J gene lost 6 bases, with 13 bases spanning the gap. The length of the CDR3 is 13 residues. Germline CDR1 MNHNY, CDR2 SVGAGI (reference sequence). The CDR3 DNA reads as TGTGCCAGCAGTCCCCGCCATGGGGCTGAAGCTTTCTTT. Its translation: CASSPRHGAEAFF.

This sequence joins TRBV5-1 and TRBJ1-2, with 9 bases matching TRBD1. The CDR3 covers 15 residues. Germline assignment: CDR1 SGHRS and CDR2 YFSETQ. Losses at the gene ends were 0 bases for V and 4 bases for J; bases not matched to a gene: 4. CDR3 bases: TGCGCCAGCAGCTTGGAACAGGGGGCCAGCTATGGCTACACCTTC. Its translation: CASSLEQGASYGYTF. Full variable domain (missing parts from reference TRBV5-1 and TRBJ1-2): KAGVTQTPRYLIKTRGQQVTLSCSPISGHRSVSWYQQTPGQGLQFLFEYFSETQRNKGNFPGRFSGRQFSNSRSEMNVSTLELGDSALYLCASSLEQGASYGYTFGSGTRLTVV.

The CDR3 bases are TGTGCCAGCTCGGAGGGACAGGGGGCTAATTCACCCCTCCACTTT. It yields the protein CASSEGQGANSPLHF. The chain links TRBV2 to TRBJ1-6, with 12 nucleotides matching TRBD1. The CDR3 extends over 15 amino acids. V gave up 8 bases and J gave up 6 bases; unmatched junction bases: 5. CDR1 SNHLY and CDR2 FYNNEI come from the germline V gene.

CDR3 amino acids: CASGLTATGTEAFF. The CDR3 bases are TGTGCCAGCGGCTTGACAGCCACCGGCACTGAAGCTTTCTTT. This sequence joins TRBV28 and TRBJ1-1, with D possibly TRBD1 on 5 matching bases. V lost 8 bases to trimming and J lost 4 bases, with 17 bases between them. CDR3 length: 14 residues. CDR1 and CDR2 from the germline V gene are MDHEN and SYDVKM.

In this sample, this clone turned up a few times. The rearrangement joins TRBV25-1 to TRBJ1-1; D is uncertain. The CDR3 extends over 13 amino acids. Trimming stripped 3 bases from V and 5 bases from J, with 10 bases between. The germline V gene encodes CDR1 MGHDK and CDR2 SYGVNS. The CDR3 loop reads CASSETRVTEAFF. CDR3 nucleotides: TGTGCCAGCAGTGAGACGAGGGTGACTGAAGCTTTCTTT.

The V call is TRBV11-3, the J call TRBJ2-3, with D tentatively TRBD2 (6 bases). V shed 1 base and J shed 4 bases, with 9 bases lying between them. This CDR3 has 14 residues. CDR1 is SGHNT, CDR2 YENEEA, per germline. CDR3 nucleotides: TGTGCCAGCAGCTTAGGGAGGGGAGCAGATACGCAGTATTTT. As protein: CASSLGRGADTQYF.

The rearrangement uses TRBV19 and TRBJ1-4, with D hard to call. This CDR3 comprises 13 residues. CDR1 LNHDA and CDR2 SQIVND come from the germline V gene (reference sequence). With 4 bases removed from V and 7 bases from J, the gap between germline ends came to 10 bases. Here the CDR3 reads CASSSRSGEKLFF. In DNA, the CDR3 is TGTGCCAGTAGTAGTCGGTCGGGTGAAAAACTGTTTTTT.

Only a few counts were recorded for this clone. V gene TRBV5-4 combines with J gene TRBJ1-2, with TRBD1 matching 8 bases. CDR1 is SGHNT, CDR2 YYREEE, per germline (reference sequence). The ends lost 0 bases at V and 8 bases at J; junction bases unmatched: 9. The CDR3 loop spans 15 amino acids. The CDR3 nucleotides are TGTGCCAGCAGCTTGGTTCAGGGGGCGCAAGGGGGCTACACCTTC. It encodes CASSLVQGAQGGYTF.

In DNA form, the CDR3 reads TGTGCCAGCAGTTACTCGTCAGGGAAGGGTGCTTTCTTT. It specifies CASSYSSGKGAFF. The chain recombines TRBV6-5 with TRBJ1-1; TRBD1 is a possible D gene (5 bases). The CDR3 spans 13 residues. The germline CDR1 and CDR2 sequences are MNHEY and SVGAGI. V shed 0 bases and J shed 11 bases, with 13 bases lying between them.

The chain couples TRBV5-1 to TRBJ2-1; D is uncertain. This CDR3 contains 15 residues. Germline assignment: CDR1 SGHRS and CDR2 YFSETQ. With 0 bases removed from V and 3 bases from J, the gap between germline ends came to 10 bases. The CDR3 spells CASSLEGGDYNEQFF. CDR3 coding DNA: TGCGCCAGCAGCTTGGAGGGTGGGGACTACAATGAGCAGTTCTTC.

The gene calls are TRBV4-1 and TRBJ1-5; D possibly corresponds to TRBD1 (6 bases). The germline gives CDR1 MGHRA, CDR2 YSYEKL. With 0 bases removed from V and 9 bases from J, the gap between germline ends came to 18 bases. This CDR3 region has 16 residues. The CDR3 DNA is TGCGCCAGCAGCCAAGATCTAGGGGGGGCAGAAGGGCCCCAGCATTTT. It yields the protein CASSQDLGGAEGPQHF.

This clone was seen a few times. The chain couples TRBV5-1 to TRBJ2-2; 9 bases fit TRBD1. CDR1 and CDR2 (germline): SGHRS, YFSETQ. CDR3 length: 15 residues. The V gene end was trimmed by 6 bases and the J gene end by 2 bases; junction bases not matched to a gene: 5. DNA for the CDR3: TGCGCCAGCACCCGGACAGGGGATAACACCGGGGAGCTGTTTTTT. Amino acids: CASTRTGDNTGELFF.

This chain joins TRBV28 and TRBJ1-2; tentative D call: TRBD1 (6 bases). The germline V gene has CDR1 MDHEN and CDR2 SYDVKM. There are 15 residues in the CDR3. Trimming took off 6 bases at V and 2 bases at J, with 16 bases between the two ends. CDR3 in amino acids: CASRPTGKSNYGYTF. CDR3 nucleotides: TGTGCCAGCAGGCCTACAGGGAAATCAAACTATGGCTACACCTTC.